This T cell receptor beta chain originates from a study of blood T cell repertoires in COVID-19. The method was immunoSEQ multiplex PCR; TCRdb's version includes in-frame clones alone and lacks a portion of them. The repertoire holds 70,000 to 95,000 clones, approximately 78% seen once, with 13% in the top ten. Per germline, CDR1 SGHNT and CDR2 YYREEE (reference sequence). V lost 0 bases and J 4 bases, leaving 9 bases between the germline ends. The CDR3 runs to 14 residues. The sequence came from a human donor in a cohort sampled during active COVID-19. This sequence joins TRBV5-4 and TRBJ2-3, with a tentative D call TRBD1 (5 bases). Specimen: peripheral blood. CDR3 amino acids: CASSLAQGPDTQYF. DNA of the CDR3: TGTGCCAGCAGCTTGGCCCAGGGTCCAGATACGCAGTATTTT.